This entry lists 27 T cell receptor beta chains sequenced from one sample in a study of vaccination and CD4 T cells after COVID-19. Cultured CD4+ T cell DNA was sequenced using the Oncomine TCR Beta short-read assay. Scientists extracted genomic DNA from CD4+ T cells grown in culture. TCRdb re-analysed the PCR reads in MiXCR, keeping a single row per CDR3 protein. The sample records some 8,000 distinct CDR3 sequences, roughly 30% being singletons. Antigens of these TCRs are unknown. Specified treatment: approximately 10-day PBMC culture with coronavirus spike peptide pools or control peptides (ViraFEST assay). CD4+ T cells that came from the unexposed donor were collected before the COVID-19 pandemic (2011-2018). Sequences were obtained from CD4+ T cells from blood, cultured in vitro. Receptors originate from a human donor in good health.

The rearrangement links TRBV6-1 to TRBJ2-3; 10 bases map to TRBD1. The CDR3 covers 16 residues. The junction had 6 bases not matched to a gene; V was cut back by 6 bases and J by 0 bases. Per the germline V gene, CDR1 is MNHNS and CDR2 is SASEGT. The chain's CDR3 is CASSLGDRGSTDTQYF. The CDR3 bases are TGTGCCAGCAGCCTAGGGGACAGGGGTAGCACAGATACGCAGTATTTT.

This clonotype has more than one count but fewer than ten. J is TRBJ1-5 and V is TRBV11-2; 7 bases are shared with TRBD1. The ends lost 1 base at V and 9 bases at J; junction bases unmatched: 9. The CDR3 spans 15 residues. Per germline, CDR1 SGHAT and CDR2 FQNNGV. CDR3 region: CASSLGTGPARPQHF. The CDR3 nucleotides are TGTGCCAGCAGCTTAGGGACAGGCCCAGCACGGCCCCAGCATTTT.

The V call is TRBV20-1, the J call TRBJ2-4; the match to TRBD2 covers 11 bases. Germline V gives CDR1 DFQATT, CDR2 SNEGSKA (reference sequence). V shed 0 bases, J shed 0 bases, and the junction held 7 bases outside the gene matches. The CDR3 runs 18 residues. The CDR3 is CSAREGPGLAGAKNIQYF. The CDR3 coding sequence is TGCAGTGCTAGAGAGGGTCCAGGACTAGCGGGAGCCAAAAACATTCAGTACTTC.

This clonotype was seen once. The V and J genes are TRBV2 and TRBJ2-7; tentatively, D is TRBD2 (6 bases). The CDR3 runs to 16 residues. V dropped 10 bases and J dropped 1 base, with 23 bases sitting between them. Germline V gene data show CDR1 as SNHLY and CDR2 as FYNNEI. CDR3 protein: CATPAGRDSHSYEQYF. Here the CDR3 DNA reads TGTGCCACCCCAGCCGGGAGAGACAGTCATTCCTACGAGCAGTACTTC.

In its sample, this clonotype was seen a few times. The chain carries TRBV28 and TRBJ1-5; D perhaps matches TRBD1 (5 bases). Per the germline V gene, CDR1 is MDHEN and CDR2 is SYDVKM. The CDR3 is made up of 15 amino acids. V was cut by 7 bases and J by 0 bases, with 13 bases left in between. The CDR3 loop is CASKTPGNSNQPQHF. The CDR3 region has the DNA TGTGCCAGCAAAACCCCAGGGAATAGCAATCAGCCCCAGCATTTT.

This clonotype was found a few times. The chain links TRBV6-2 or TRBV6-3 to TRBJ1-5, with 9 bases fitting TRBD1. The junction had 4 bases not matched to a gene; V was cut back by 6 bases and J by 7 bases. This CDR3 comprises 13 residues. The germline gives CDR1 MNHEY, CDR2 SVGEGT. The CDR3 loop is CASRDRGGQPQHF. The CDR3 nucleotides read TGTGCCAGCAGGGACAGGGGAGGACAGCCCCAGCATTTT.

This clonotype was seen a few times. V usage is TRBV7-2 and J usage is TRBJ2-2; D gene unclear. Trimming took 5 bases from V and 1 from J, leaving 17 bases between them. The CDR3 length is 17 residues. Germline V gives CDR1 SGHTA, CDR2 FQGNSA. For the CDR3, the DNA is TGTGCCAGCAGCCCTAACCCCCCTCGACTGAACACCGGGGAGCTGTTTTTT. Protein: CASSPNPPRLNTGELFF.

The chain employs TRBV28 and TRBJ1-3; TRBD1 agrees at 7 bases. Germline V lookup: CDR1 MDHEN, CDR2 SYDVKM. After removal of 5 bases from V and 1 base from J, the junction contained 5 bases not matched to a gene. This CDR3 spans 15 amino acids. DNA for the CDR3: TGTGCCAGCAGTAGAAGGGGGCCTTCTGGAAACACCATATATTTT. Its protein product is CASSRRGPSGNTIYF.

The chain recombines TRBV28 with TRBJ2-3; TRBD2 is a possible D gene (5 bases). Germline assignment: CDR1 MDHEN and CDR2 SYDVKM. The V gene lost 10 bases and the J gene lost 1 base, with 15 bases spanning the gap. This CDR3 region has 14 residues. CDR3 protein: CATPGNEGTDTQYF. CDR3 DNA sequence: TGTGCCACCCCCGGGAACGAGGGCACAGATACGCAGTATTTT.

This chain joins TRBV10-3 and TRBJ2-7, with 9 positions matching TRBD2. Trimming cost V 5 bases and J 4 bases; bases outside gene matches: 6. The V gene's germline CDR1 is ENHRY and CDR2 SYGVKD. CDR3 size: 14 residues. The CDR3 nucleotides read TGTGCCATCAGTCTCGGGACTAGCAGTTACGAGCAGTACTTC. Encoded protein: CAISLGTSSYEQYF.

The chain combines TRBV6-1 with TRBJ2-5, with TRBD2 as a possible D gene (5 bases). Deletions cut 7 bases from V and 1 base from J, with 16 bases between. The CDR3 runs 15 residues. Germline-derived CDR1 and CDR2 are MNHNS and SASEGT. The CDR3 DNA follows: TGTGCCAGCACCCCCGCACGGGGAAGCCAAGAGACCCAGTACTTC. Translation: CASTPARGSQETQYF.

The CDR3 reads CASSSPRDRGGQPQHF. The CDR3, as DNA: TGTGCCAGCAGCTCGCCCAGGGACAGGGGAGGTCAGCCCCAGCATTTT. The chain carries TRBV7-4 and TRBJ1-5; TRBD1 aligns across 10 bases. After removal of 4 bases from V and 6 bases from J, the junction contained 9 bases not matched to a gene. Germline V gives CDR1 SGHVT, CDR2 SQSDAQ. The CDR3 covers 16 residues.

This chain links TRBV23-1 with TRBJ2-7, with D unclear. TRBV23-1 is an ORF, with its function uncertain. V lost 6 bases and J 5 bases, leaving 8 bases between the germline ends. The CDR3 totals 11 residues. In DNA form, the CDR3 reads TGCGCCAGCAGAGTAACGGACGAGCAGTACTTC. This encodes CASRVTDEQYF.

This clonotype was recorded a few times. The V gene is TRBV27, the J gene TRBJ2-5, with D tentatively TRBD2 (7 bases). There are 13 residues in the CDR3. Germline CDR1 is MNHEY and CDR2 is SMNVEV (reference sequence). With 4 bases removed from V and 6 bases from J, the gap between germline ends came to 12 bases. The CDR3 nucleotides are TGTGCCAGCAGTTCGGGGGGCTTCCAGACCCAGTACTTC. Translation: CASSSGGFQTQYF.

By frequency in the sample, this clonotype is medium-sized. The V and J genes are TRBV27 and TRBJ1-2, with 7 bases that match TRBD1. In germline, CDR1 is MNHEY, CDR2 SMNVEV (reference sequence). With V trimmed by 3 bases and J by 1 base, 2 bases remained unmatched. The length of the CDR3 is 14 residues. CDR3 nucleotide sequence: TGTGCCAGCAGTTTTGGGGACAGTAACTATGGCTACACCTTC. Its protein is CASSFGDSNYGYTF.

This clonotype was counted only a few times. This chain uses TRBV20-1 with TRBJ2-7; possibly TRBD2 for D (5 bases). V was clipped by 3 bases and J by 2 bases, with 11 bases between them. CDR3 length equals 13 residues. The germline CDR1 and CDR2 sequences are DFQATT and SNEGSKA (reference sequence). The CDR3 loop reads CSARIPGTYEQYF. The DNA of the CDR3 is TGCAGTGCTAGGATTCCGGGGACCTACGAGCAGTACTTC.

V and J are TRBV7-7 and TRBJ2-3, with D possibly being TRBD2 (6 bases). Germline CDR1 SSHAT, CDR2 FNYEAQ (reference sequence). This CDR3 contains 15 residues. The CDR3 DNA reads as TGTGCTAGAAGCTTAGGGTCGGGAGATTCGGATACGCAGTATTTT. Translating gives CARSLGSGDSDTQYF.

The chain is built from TRBV11-3 and TRBJ2-1; D is uncertain. This CDR3 has 11 amino acids. Germline V gene data show CDR1 as SGHNT and CDR2 as YENEEA. Trimming shortened V by 1 base and J by 13 bases, and 8 bases separated the two germline ends. In DNA form, the CDR3 reads TGTGCCAGCAGCTTAGGGGGTGAACAGTTCTTC. Protein sequence: CASSLGGEQFF.

The chain is built from TRBV19 and TRBJ1-1; weak D call: TRBD1 (5 bases). Germline lookup yields CDR1 LNHDA and CDR2 SQIVND (reference sequence). V lost 3 bases, J lost 4 bases, and 12 bases lay in between. The CDR3 extends over 14 amino acids. CDR3 in amino acids: CASSIGGGGTEAFF. Written as DNA, the CDR3 is TGTGCCAGTAGTATCGGGGGTGGGGGCACTGAAGCTTTCTTT.

The rearrangement joins TRBV7-9 to TRBJ2-3; D might be TRBD1 or TRBD2, each matching 6 bases. This CDR3 has 14 residues. The germline V gene has CDR1 SEHNR and CDR2 FQNEAQ (reference sequence). Between the trimmed V and J ends, which lost 2 bases and 5 bases, there was a span of 11 bases. In DNA, the CDR3 is TGTGCCAGCAGCTTAACGGGGGCCCAAGATACGCAGTATTTT. The encoded protein is CASSLTGAQDTQYF. Based on the CDR3 plus reference TRBV7-9 and TRBJ2-3, the full variable domain is DTGVSQNPRHKITKRGQNVTFRCDPISEHNRLYWYRQTLGQGPEFLTYFQNEAQLEKSRLLSDRFSAERPKGSFSTLEIQRTEQGDSAMYLCASSLTGAQDTQYFGPGTRLTVL.

The gene calls are TRBV4-2 and TRBJ2-2; a possible D gene is TRBD1 (5 bases). The CDR3 is 15 amino acids. Germline V gives CDR1 LGHNA, CDR2 YNFKEQ. The V and J ends lost 1 base and 4 bases respectively, with 10 bases between them. CDR3 amino acids: CASSQVAGSTGELFF. CDR3 sequence (DNA): TGTGCCAGCAGCCAAGTCGCAGGGTCCACCGGGGAGCTGTTTTTT.

The V call is TRBV30, the J call TRBJ1-2, with TRBD1 matching 11 bases. CDR1 and CDR2 from the germline V gene are GTSNPN and SVGIG (reference sequence). The CDR3 has 15 amino acids. V gave up 4 bases and J gave up 4 bases; unmatched junction bases: 8. CDR3 in amino acids: CAWKGQGASGYGYTF. The CDR3 DNA follows: TGTGCCTGGAAAGGACAGGGGGCCTCTGGCTATGGCTACACCTTC.

This clonotype was observed a few times. The V and J genes are TRBV6-1 and TRBJ2-3; tentatively, D is TRBD1 (6 bases). The germline CDR1 and CDR2 sequences are MNHNS and SASEGT. The CDR3 loop spans 16 amino acids. Trimming removed 4 bases from V and 0 bases from J, with 14 bases in between. The CDR3 nucleotides are TGTGCCAGCAGTGTTGGCAGACAGGCTAGCACAGATACGCAGTATTTT. The encoded protein is CASSVGRQASTDTQYF.

The chain carries TRBV28 and TRBJ2-7; D may match TRBD1 or TRBD2 (5 bases each). CDR3 length equals 12 residues. The ends were cut back, 6 bases at V and 7 bases at J, with 13 bases in the middle. CDR1 is MDHEN, CDR2 SYDVKM, per germline. CDR3 DNA: TGTGCCAGCAGCATGCCGGGGCGGGAGCAGTACTTC. Its translation: CASSMPGREQYF. Variable domain in full (rest from reference TRBV28 and TRBJ2-7): DVKVTQSSRYLVKRTGEKVFLECVQDMDHENMFWYRQDPGLGLRLIYFSYDVKMKEKGDIPEGYSVSREKKERFSLILESASTNQTSMYLCASSMPGREQYFGPGTRLTVT.

The chain employs TRBV20-1 and TRBJ2-1; no clear D gene. V was shortened by 0 bases and J by 0 bases, with 15 bases between the two germline ends. CDR3 length: 17 residues. The germline CDR1 and CDR2 sequences are DFQATT and SNEGSKA (reference sequence). CDR3 amino acids: CSARDKGQAISYNEQFF. As DNA, the CDR3 is TGCAGTGCTAGAGATAAAGGGCAGGCGATCTCCTACAATGAGCAGTTCTTC.

This chain links TRBV18 with TRBJ1-2, with D perhaps matching TRBD1 (5 bases). V lost 3 bases, J lost 5 bases, and 13 bases lay in between. The CDR3 extends over 14 amino acids. The germline CDR1 and CDR2 sequences are KGHSH and LQKENI. CDR3 nucleotide sequence: TGTGCCAGCTCACCCCAGCAGGGATGGTATGGCTACACCTTC. It is translated as CASSPQQGWYGYTF.

V gene TRBV5-4 combines with J gene TRBJ1-1, with 7 bases identical to TRBD1. CDR3 length: 15 amino acids. Germline V lookup: CDR1 SGHNT, CDR2 YYREEE (reference sequence). V lost 6 bases to trimming and J lost 0 bases; unmatched junction nucleotides: 8. The CDR3 protein is CASTYNRGLNTEAFF. The CDR3 DNA reads as TGTGCCAGCACCTACAACAGGGGTTTGAACACTGAAGCTTTCTTT.